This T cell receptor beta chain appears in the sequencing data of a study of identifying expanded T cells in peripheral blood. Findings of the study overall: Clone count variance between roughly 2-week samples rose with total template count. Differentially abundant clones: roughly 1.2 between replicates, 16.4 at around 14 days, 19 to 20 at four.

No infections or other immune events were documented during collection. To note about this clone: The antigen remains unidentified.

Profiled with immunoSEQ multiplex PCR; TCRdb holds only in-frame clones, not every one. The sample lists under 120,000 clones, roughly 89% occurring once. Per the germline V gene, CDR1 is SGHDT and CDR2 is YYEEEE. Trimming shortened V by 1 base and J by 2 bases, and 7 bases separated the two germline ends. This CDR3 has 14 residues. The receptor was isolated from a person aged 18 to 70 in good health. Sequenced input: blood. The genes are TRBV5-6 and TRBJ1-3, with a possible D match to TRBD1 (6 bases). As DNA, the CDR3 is TGTGCCAGCAGCTTGTCAGGGGCTGGAAACACCATATATTTT. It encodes CASSLSGAGNTIYF.